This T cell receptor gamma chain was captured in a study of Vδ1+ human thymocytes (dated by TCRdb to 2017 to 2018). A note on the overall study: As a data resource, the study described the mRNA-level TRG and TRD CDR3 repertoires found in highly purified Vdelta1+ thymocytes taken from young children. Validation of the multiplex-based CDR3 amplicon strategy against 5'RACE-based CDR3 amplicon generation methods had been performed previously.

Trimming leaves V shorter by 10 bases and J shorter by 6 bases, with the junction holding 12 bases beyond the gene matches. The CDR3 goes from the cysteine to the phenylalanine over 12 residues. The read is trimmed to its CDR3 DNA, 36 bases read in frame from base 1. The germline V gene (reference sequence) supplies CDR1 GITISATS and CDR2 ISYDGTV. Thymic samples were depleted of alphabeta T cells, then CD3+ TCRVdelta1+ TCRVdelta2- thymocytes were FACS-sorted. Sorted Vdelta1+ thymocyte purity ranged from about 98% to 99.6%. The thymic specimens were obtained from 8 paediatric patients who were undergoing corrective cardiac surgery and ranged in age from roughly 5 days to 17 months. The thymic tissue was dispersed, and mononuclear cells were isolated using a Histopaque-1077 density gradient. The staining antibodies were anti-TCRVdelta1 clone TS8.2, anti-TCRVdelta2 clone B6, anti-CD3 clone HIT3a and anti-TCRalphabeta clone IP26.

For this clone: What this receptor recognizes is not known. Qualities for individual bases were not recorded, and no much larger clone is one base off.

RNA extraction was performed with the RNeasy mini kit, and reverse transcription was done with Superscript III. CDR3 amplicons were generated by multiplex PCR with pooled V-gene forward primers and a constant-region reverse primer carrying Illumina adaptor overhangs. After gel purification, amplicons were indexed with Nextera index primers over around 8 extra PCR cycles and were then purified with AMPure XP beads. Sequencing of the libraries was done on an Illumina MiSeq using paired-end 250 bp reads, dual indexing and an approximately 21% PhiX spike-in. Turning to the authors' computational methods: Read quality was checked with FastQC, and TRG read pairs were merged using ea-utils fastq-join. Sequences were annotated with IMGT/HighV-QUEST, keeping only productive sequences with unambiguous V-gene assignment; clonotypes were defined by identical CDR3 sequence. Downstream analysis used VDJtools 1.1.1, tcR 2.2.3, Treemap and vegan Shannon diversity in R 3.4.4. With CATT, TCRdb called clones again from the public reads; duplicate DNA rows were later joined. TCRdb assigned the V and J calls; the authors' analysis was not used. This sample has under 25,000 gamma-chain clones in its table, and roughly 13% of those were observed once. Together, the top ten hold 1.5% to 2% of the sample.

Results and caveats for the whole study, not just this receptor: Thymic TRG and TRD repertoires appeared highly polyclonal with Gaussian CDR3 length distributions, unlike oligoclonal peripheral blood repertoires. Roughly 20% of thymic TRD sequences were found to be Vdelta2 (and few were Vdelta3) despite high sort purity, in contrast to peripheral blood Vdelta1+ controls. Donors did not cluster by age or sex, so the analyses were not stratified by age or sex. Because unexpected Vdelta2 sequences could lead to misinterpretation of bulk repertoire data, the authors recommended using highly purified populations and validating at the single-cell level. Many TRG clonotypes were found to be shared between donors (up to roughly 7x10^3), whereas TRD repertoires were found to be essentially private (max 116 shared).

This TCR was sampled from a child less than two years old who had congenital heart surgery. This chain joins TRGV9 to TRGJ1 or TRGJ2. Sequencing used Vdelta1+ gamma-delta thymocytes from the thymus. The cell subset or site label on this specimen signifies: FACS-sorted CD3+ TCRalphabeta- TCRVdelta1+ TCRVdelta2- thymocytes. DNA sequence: TGTGCCTTCGTAACCGAGCCTTATAAGAAACTCTTT. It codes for CAFVTEPYKKLF.